This section outlines one T cell receptor beta chain sequence together with its context. This clonotype was seen at least ten times. Its antigen is unknown. No base-level quality is on record; no much larger clone is a single base apart. These data are taken from a study of T cells in Graves' hyperthyroidism and ophthalmopathy (dated by TCRdb to about 2019). In terms of the full investigation: Peripheral blood was sampled at the time of initial diagnosis, prior to any treatment. An independent validation cohort of around 19 hyperthyroidism patients and about 15 patients who later progressed to ophthalmopathy tested prospective prediction of ophthalmopathy. After sampling, hyperthyroidism patients received methimazole starting at 30 mg daily, and ophthalmopathy patients received high-dose intravenous methylprednisolone. The paper reports TCR Vbeta CDR3 sequencing of some 140 peripheral blood samples: over 40 ophthalmopathy, under 80 hyperthyroidism and roughly 17 progressor patients. A discovery cohort of about 100 patients, 43 with Graves' ophthalmopathy and more than 55 with stable Graves' hyperthyroidism, was used to find distinguishing TCR V-J signatures. The roughly 91 discovery patients were randomly split 7:3 into training and test sets. In addition, the study compared T-cell repertoires in thyroid tissue and in blood from about six Graves' hyperthyroidism patients.

TCR beta CDR3 regions were amplified from RNA transcripts. The first round of RT-PCR for the TCR CDR3 was performed with the HTBI primer set and the Qiagen OneStep RT-PCR kit. The libraries were constructed in a second round of multiplex PCR and then size-selected and purified. Sequencing of the libraries was done on an Illumina HiSeq2000 using paired-end 100 bp reads. The study's processing was this. SOAPnuke was used to process the raw data, with reads discarded if the reads contained adapters or uncalled bases, had a mean Phred below 15, or lacked an exact constant-primer or identifier match. High-quality paired reads were merged using COPE v1.2.5, and each unique nucleotide sequence was defined as a clonotype. MiTCR v1.1 was used to align clonotypes to the IMGT TRBV, TRBD and TRBJ reference segments. The analysis was restricted to V-J combinations with a frequency above 0.0001, which together covered around 99% of the repertoires. A TCS score was defined as the ratio of F50 (clonal expansion) to E x V (chaos), with BLOSUM62-based TCRdist applied between CDR3 peptides within each V-J. Welch's t-statistics and random forest reduced around 520 V-J features to 13, which were used in a naive Bayes classifier (R e1071). TCRdb handled the public reads itself, with Q25 trimming in fastp and clone calling in MiXCR, and kept productive beta chains. Records with the same CDR3 protein are collapsed into one entry carrying the most frequent genes and DNA. TCRdb's processing, not the authors', yielded these V and J calls. Here the sample has approximately 740,000 distinct CDR3 sequences; around 15% occur a single time. About a tenth of the sample is in the top ten clones.

On the study overall, not on this receptor specifically: A 13 V-J signature model separated ophthalmopathy from stable hyperthyroidism, with 87.88% sensitivity and approximately 81% specificity in cross-validation and 80%/75% in testing. Sample size was not statistically predetermined, and investigators were not blinded to group allocation. Most expanded thyroid clonotypes (frequency above 0.001) were also found in blood, which suggests that blood repertoires may mirror thyroid immune responses. In validation, the model predicted progression to ophthalmopathy a median of approximately 6.3 months before onset, with about 64% sensitivity and almost 75% specificity.

V gives up 5 bases and J gives up 7 bases, and the segment between their germline ends measures 20 bases. The CDR3 sequence holds 16 residues, the cysteine and phenylalanine included. Only the CDR3 portion is preserved as DNA: 48 bases, with reading frame beginning at the first base. From a lookup of the germline V gene, CDR1 and CDR2 are MDHEN and SYDVKM. Stable Graves' hyperthyroidism was defined as the absence of progression to ophthalmopathy over 18 months of follow-up. The hyperthyroidism patients were between 18 and 65 years old and newly diagnosed, with a disease duration of less than 2 months. Exclusion was applied to patients with uncontrolled infections, other autoimmune diseases, pregnancy or lactation. Diagnoses were established on the basis of clinical symptoms, serum thyroxine and TRAb, thyroid ultrasound, and orbital computed tomography. Ficoll-Paque density gradient centrifugation was used to isolate PBMCs from approximately 10 ml of fresh peripheral blood. Total RNA was extracted using Trizol reagent, and RNA quality was assessed on an Agilent 2100 Bioanalyzer.

The TCR sequence derives from a woman between 18 and 29 years old with Graves' hyperthyroidism. The sequence joins TRBV28 to TRBJ2-2, with a weak D call of TRBD2 (6 bases match). The sequencing input was blood. The CDR3 protein sequence reads: CASSAGTPLGVGELFF. In nucleotides, the sequence is TGTGCCAGCAGTGCCGGGACTCCACTCGGGGTCGGGGAGCTGTTTTTT.